This passage covers 32 T cell receptor beta chains from one sample sequenced in a study of blood T cell repertoires in COVID-19. Sequencing was performed with immunoSEQ multiplex PCR; in TCRdb, only in-frame clones are kept and a portion is missing. The sample includes fewer than 350,000 clones, about nine tenths seen only once; the top ten take over 2%. The specimen was PBMCs or T cells enriched from blood (not recorded which). Every receptor here comes from a middle-aged woman with acute COVID-19.

The chain combines TRBV5-4 with TRBJ2-7; TRBD2 matches at 11 bases. Germline V gene lookup returns CDR1 SGHNT and CDR2 YYREEE (reference sequence). The CDR3 is 15 residues long. The V segment lost 3 bases and the J segment 3 bases; nucleotides outside the gene matches: 5. The CDR3: CASSSGLADIYEQYF. DNA for the CDR3: TGTGCCAGCAGCTCGGGACTAGCGGACATCTACGAGCAGTACTTC.

This rearrangement joins TRBV18 to TRBJ2-3; TRBD1 aligns across 8 bases. CDR1 is KGHSH and CDR2 is LQKENI in the germline V gene. CDR3 size: 16 residues. With 3 bases clipped from V and 2 bases from J, the junction kept 7 bases outside the gene matches. The CDR3: CASSPTQTGVTDTQYF. CDR3 DNA sequence: TGTGCCAGCTCACCGACTCAGACAGGGGTCACAGATACGCAGTATTTT. Using reference TRBV18 and TRBJ2-3 for the parts outside the CDR3, the full variable domain is NAGVMQNPRHLVRRRGQEARLRCSPMKGHSHVYWYRQLPEEGLKFMVYLQKENIIDESGMPKERFSAEFPKEGPSILRIQQVVRGDSAAYFCASSPTQTGVTDTQYFGPGTRLTVL.

For this clone: The sample carries other DNA sequences with the same CDR3. The V gene is TRBV18, the J gene TRBJ1-3, with D possibly matching TRBD1 (5 bases). This CDR3 comprises 14 residues. CDR1 and CDR2 (germline): KGHSH, LQKENI. Trimming took 3 bases from V and 4 from J, leaving 10 bases between them. The CDR3 spells CASSPQGSGNTIYF. The CDR3 DNA reads TGTGCCAGCTCACCGCAGGGCAGCGGAAACACCATATATTTT.

This chain uses TRBV27 with TRBJ1-5; a possible D gene is TRBD1 (5 bases). The CDR3 sequence is 16 residues long. The V gene's germline CDR1 is MNHEY and CDR2 SMNVEV (reference sequence). Trimming took off 1 base at V and 4 bases at J, with 14 bases between the two ends. The CDR3 DNA sequence: TGTGCCAGCAGTTTATTTCAGGGAAATGGGAATCAGCCCCAGCATTTT. Its translation is CASSLFQGNGNQPQHF.

The gene calls are TRBV15 and TRBJ2-3, with TRBD2 identical over 10 bases. CDR1 and CDR2 (germline): LNHNV, YYDKDF (reference sequence). The CDR3 loop spans 17 amino acids. J gave up 1 base and V 4 bases, and 8 bases lay outside the gene matches. The CDR3 here is CATSNSGGAFGTDTQYF. Here the CDR3 DNA reads TGTGCCACCAGCAACAGCGGGGGGGCCTTCGGCACAGATACGCAGTATTTT.

This clone turned up a few times. This chain links TRBV3-1 (or the pseudogene TRBV3-2) with TRBJ1-1; D is unresolved. Germline CDR1 reads LGHDT; CDR2 reads YNNKEL (reference sequence). The ends were cut back, 3 bases at V and 4 bases at J, with 9 bases in the middle. The CDR3 is made up of 13 amino acids. CDR3 coding DNA: TGTGCCAGCAGCCACAACAGTGGCACTGAAGCTTTCTTT. Translating gives CASSHNSGTEAFF.

The chain links TRBV4-3 to TRBJ2-3; 9 bases agree with TRBD2. The germline CDR1 and CDR2 sequences are LGHNA and YSLEER. V dropped 0 bases and J dropped 2; count of bases not matched to a gene: 9. The CDR3 consists of 18 residues. The chain's CDR3 is CASSQDDSPSGVTDTQYF. Here the CDR3 DNA reads TGCGCCAGCAGCCAAGATGATAGCCCTAGCGGGGTCACAGATACGCAGTATTTT.

The chain is built from TRBV5-5 and TRBJ1-5; no definite D call. Trimming took off 0 bases at V and 1 base at J, with 11 bases between the two ends. This CDR3 contains 16 residues. Germline-derived CDR1 and CDR2 are SGHKS and YYEKEE (reference sequence). The CDR3 loop reads CASSLGAQKSNQPQHF. The DNA for the CDR3 is TGTGCCAGCAGCTTGGGGGCCCAGAAAAGCAATCAGCCCCAGCATTTT.

The rearrangement uses TRBV11-2 and TRBJ2-7, with 8 bases matching TRBD2. The germline CDR1 and CDR2 sequences are SGHAT and FQNNGV. The CDR3 has 12 residues. The ends lost 1 base at V and 9 bases at J; junction bases unmatched: 2. CDR3 amino acids: CASSLGRGVQYF. DNA of the CDR3: TGTGCCAGCAGCTTAGGGCGGGGGGTGCAGTACTTC.

This clone has a single count. The chain employs TRBV15 and TRBJ2-3, with D possibly being TRBD1 (6 bases). Trimming stripped 6 bases from V and 4 bases from J, with 23 bases between. Germline values: CDR1 LNHNV, CDR2 YYDKDF (reference sequence). The CDR3 is 17 residues long. The CDR3 here is CATRPRPGIKGADTQYF. DNA of the CDR3: TGTGCCACCAGACCCCGCCCCGGGATTAAGGGGGCAGATACGCAGTATTTT.

The V gene is TRBV29-1, the J gene TRBJ1-2, with 7 bases identical to TRBD1. With 2 bases clipped from V and 1 base from J, the junction kept 13 bases outside the gene matches. The length of the CDR3 is 17 residues. The V gene's germline CDR1 is SQVTM and CDR2 ANQGSEA. In nucleotides, the CDR3 is TGCAGCGTTGAATTGATTGTAGGACAGGCGATTAACTATGGCTACACCTTC. Translation gives CSVELIVGQAINYGYTF.

The chain has TRBV5-1 and TRBJ2-5; 7 bases agree with TRBD2. The ends lost 3 bases at V and 1 base at J; junction bases unmatched: 3. Germline values: CDR1 SGHRS, CDR2 YFSETQ. This CDR3 region has 14 residues. CDR3 sequence reads: CASSSTSAQETQYF. The CDR3 DNA is TGCGCCAGCAGCTCTACTAGCGCCCAAGAGACCCAGTACTTC. Using reference TRBV5-1 and TRBJ2-5 for the parts outside the CDR3, the full variable domain is KAGVTQTPRYLIKTRGQQVTLSCSPISGHRSVSWYQQTPGQGLQFLFEYFSETQRNKGNFPGRFSGRQFSNSRSEMNVSTLELGDSALYLCASSSTSAQETQYFGPGTRLLVL.

This clone showed up just once. The chain is built from TRBV7-7 and TRBJ2-7; the D is unclear. The CDR3 runs 16 residues. Trimming took 1 base from V and 0 from J, leaving 13 bases between them. Germline V CDR1 and CDR2: SSHAT, FNYEAQ (reference sequence). The CDR3 protein is CASSLVVSRSSYEQYF. CDR3 nucleotide sequence: TGTGCCAGCAGCTTAGTTGTGTCCCGTAGCTCCTACGAGCAGTACTTC.

The chain carries TRBV2 and TRBJ1-3, with D possibly matching TRBD1 (6 bases). V dropped 6 bases and J dropped 0 bases, with 12 bases sitting between them. This CDR3 is 15 amino acids long. Germline CDR1 is SNHLY and CDR2 is FYNNEI. The CDR3 sequence: CASSGGTSSGNTIYF. The CDR3 DNA reads TGTGCCAGCAGCGGTGGGACAAGCTCTGGAAACACCATATATTTT.

The chain recombines TRBV9 with TRBJ1-2; D gene uncertain. CDR3 length: 13 amino acids. Trimming cost V 4 bases and J 2 bases, with 9 bases left between them. Per germline, CDR1 SGDLS and CDR2 YYNGEE. CDR3 residues: CASSLQNNYGYTF. DNA of the CDR3: TGTGCCAGCAGCCTACAGAACAACTATGGCTACACCTTC.

The chain uses TRBV4-1 and TRBJ1-2; 7 nucleotides match TRBD1. Per germline, CDR1 MGHRA and CDR2 YSYEKL. This CDR3 is 15 amino acids long. Trimming removed 0 bases from V and 6 bases from J; junction bases left unmatched: 7. The CDR3 here is CASSQDRAGGNGYTF. As DNA, the CDR3 is TGCGCCAGCAGCCAAGATCGGGCAGGGGGGAATGGCTACACCTTC.

The chain combines TRBV7-2 with TRBJ2-2; a possible D gene is TRBD1 (6 bases). The length of the CDR3 is 14 residues. Germline V gene data show CDR1 as SGHTA and CDR2 as FQGNSA. The ends were cut back, 4 bases at V and 3 bases at J, with 9 bases in the middle. CDR3: CASSSQGYTGELFF. As DNA, the CDR3 is TGTGCCAGCAGCTCACAGGGCTACACCGGGGAGCTGTTTTTT.

The chain is built from TRBV5-6 and TRBJ1-2, with D unresolved. The CDR3 contains 13 residues. With 0 bases removed from V and 8 bases from J, the gap between germline ends came to 11 bases. Germline-derived CDR1 and CDR2 are SGHDT and YYEEEE. The CDR3 loop is CASSLVSLEGYTF. DNA of the CDR3: TGTGCCAGCAGCTTGGTAAGCTTGGAGGGCTACACCTTC. The full variable domain, rest sourced from reference TRBV5-6 and TRBJ1-2, is DAGVTQSPTHLIKTRGQQVTLRCSPKSGHDTVSWYQQALGQGPQFIFQYYEEEERQRGNFPDRFSGHQFPNYSSELNVNALLLGDSALYLCASSLVSLEGYTFGSGTRLTVV.

The V gene is TRBV5-8, the J gene TRBJ2-3, with TRBD2 matching 11 bases. The CDR3 extends over 15 amino acids. The junction had 2 bases not matched to a gene; V was cut back by 3 bases and J by 2 bases. CDR1 and CDR2 (germline): SGHTS, YDEGEE. The CDR3 region is CASSSSGRHTDTQYF. As DNA, the CDR3 is TGTGCCAGCAGCTCTAGCGGGAGGCACACAGATACGCAGTATTTT.

Turning to this clone: Other DNA variants within this sample encode the same CDR3. The rearrangement uses TRBV6-5 and TRBJ1-5; D gene uncertain. The CDR3 length is 13 residues. CDR1 MNHEY and CDR2 SVGAGI come from the germline V gene. V lost 6 bases and J 0 bases, leaving 6 bases between the germline ends. CDR3 residues: CASSRNSNQPQHF. CDR3 nucleotide sequence: TGTGCCAGCAGCAGAAATAGCAATCAGCCCCAGCATTTT.

This chain uses TRBV7-2 with TRBJ2-7; 7 positions match TRBD1. Germline V CDR1 and CDR2: SGHTA, FQGNSA. This CDR3 contains 14 residues. After removal of 3 bases from V and 4 bases from J, the junction contained 6 bases not matched to a gene. The DNA for the CDR3 is TGTGCCAGCAGCTTTCCGGGACAGAGTTACGAGCAGTACTTC. It translates to CASSFPGQSYEQYF.

The CDR3, as DNA: TGTGCCAGCAGTTACGAGACAGGGACCCTGGCAGAAACCGGGGAGCTGTTTTTT. Translation gives CASSYETGTLAETGELFF. The chain employs TRBV6-2 or TRBV6-3 and TRBJ2-2; 7 nucleotides match TRBD1. The CDR3 length is 18 residues. From germline, CDR1 is MNHEY and CDR2 SVGEGT. Germline trimming cut 2 bases from V and 5 bases from J; bases unmatched to any gene: 14.

Here the CDR3 reads CASSLTSGTGVTYEQYF. For the CDR3, the DNA is TGTGCCAGCAGCTTAACCTCCGGGACAGGGGTAACCTACGAGCAGTACTTC. The V gene is TRBV7-9, the J gene TRBJ2-7; TRBD1 agrees at 10 bases. The V segment lost 2 bases and the J segment 2 bases; nucleotides outside the gene matches: 9. The CDR3 consists of 17 residues. Per the germline V gene, CDR1 is SEHNR and CDR2 is FQNEAQ (reference sequence).

This CDR3 reads CATSDRGQRGTDTQYF. The DNA of the CDR3 is TGTGCCACCAGTGACCGCGGACAGCGCGGCACAGATACGCAGTATTTT. The rearrangement joins TRBV24-1 to TRBJ2-3; possibly TRBD1 for D (6 bases). The germline gives CDR1 KGHDR, CDR2 SFDVKD. The ends were cut back, 4 bases at V and 1 base at J, with 14 bases in the middle. CDR3 length equals 16 residues.

The chain has TRBV11-2 and TRBJ2-1; D not certain. CDR3 size: 11 residues. The V and J ends lost 7 bases and 4 bases respectively, with 5 bases between them. CDR1 is SGHAT and CDR2 is FQNNGV in the germline V gene. Here the CDR3 reads CASKAYNEQFF. The CDR3 bases are TGTGCCAGCAAAGCGTACAATGAGCAGTTCTTC.

The chain has TRBV9 and TRBJ2-7, with 8 nucleotides matching TRBD2. The CDR3 sequence is 14 residues long. After removal of 4 bases from V and 2 bases from J, the junction contained 5 bases not matched to a gene. Germline values: CDR1 SGDLS, CDR2 YYNGEE. The CDR3 reads CASSPLAATYEQYF. The CDR3 region has the DNA TGTGCCAGCAGCCCACTAGCGGCTACCTACGAGCAGTACTTC.

The chain couples TRBV29-1 to TRBJ1-5, with D uncertain. This CDR3 has 14 amino acids. Trimming shortened V by 4 bases and J by 0 bases, and 10 bases separated the two germline ends. CDR1 SQVTM and CDR2 ANQGSEA come from the germline V gene. The CDR3 protein is CSVAAGNSNQPQHF. The CDR3 nucleotides read TGCAGCGTTGCGGCAGGTAATAGCAATCAGCCCCAGCATTTT.

As concerns this clone: An end of the junction differs from the germline gene, which may be a read error. The genes are TRBV11-3 and TRBJ1-5, with 9 bases lining up with TRBD1. In germline, CDR1 is SGHNT, CDR2 YENEEA. This CDR3 region has 16 residues. In DNA, the CDR3 is TGTGCCAGCAGCCTAGAAGACAGGGGGACATATCAGCCCCAGCATTTT. This sequence encodes CASSLEDRGTYQPQHF.

This clone was detected only a few times. The chain recombines TRBV4-2 with TRBJ2-7; 9 bases fit TRBD1. The CDR3 totals 14 residues. The germline CDR1 and CDR2 sequences are LGHNA and YNFKEQ. V gave up 3 bases and J gave up 3 bases; unmatched junction bases: 3. The CDR3 sequence: CASSQGQGDYEQYF. The CDR3 nucleotides are TGTGCCAGCAGCCAGGGACAGGGAGACTACGAGCAGTACTTC.

The chain combines TRBV7-2 with TRBJ1-1, with 7 bases aligning to TRBD1. The J segment lost 4 bases and the V segment lost 3 bases, leaving 8 bases of the junction unmatched. Looked up from germline, CDR1 is SGHTA and CDR2 is FQGNSA. This CDR3 is 15 amino acids long. DNA of the CDR3: TGTGCCAGCAGCTTCCAAGACAGGGTAGGCACTGAAGCTTTCTTT. Encoded protein: CASSFQDRVGTEAFF.

This chain uses TRBV5-1 with TRBJ1-1; 11 bases fit TRBD1. The CDR3 is 15 residues long. Unmatched junction bases numbered 7, after V lost 2 bases and J lost 7 bases. Germline-derived CDR1 and CDR2 are SGHRS and YFSETQ. The CDR3 is CASSFVPGQGDEAFF. CDR3 coding DNA: TGCGCCAGCAGCTTCGTCCCGGGACAGGGGGATGAAGCTTTCTTT.

V usage is TRBV6-6 and J usage is TRBJ2-1; 10 bases are shared with TRBD2. The CDR3 is 16 amino acids. V lost 6 bases to trimming and J lost 3 bases; unmatched junction nucleotides: 8. Germline V gene lookup returns CDR1 MNHNY and CDR2 SVGAGI (reference sequence). CDR3 in DNA: TGTGCCAGCAGCCTCGCCATAGCGGGAGGCTACAATGAGCAGTTCTTC. Translated, it gives CASSLAIAGGYNEQFF.